This T cell receptor beta chain was recorded in a study of Graves' ophthalmopathy and Graves' hyperthyroidism. Study summary: At the time of initial diagnosis and before any treatment, peripheral blood was collected. Whole-study results and caveats: A classifier, a 13-signature model, separated ophthalmopathy from stable hyperthyroidism with 87.88% sensitivity and around 83% specificity. The majority of expanded thyroid clonotypes above 0.001 frequency also occurred in blood.

Uncontrolled infections, other autoimmune diseases, pregnancy or lactation barred patients from enrollment. The authors amplified TCR beta CDR3 regions from RNA transcripts. RT-PCR was first run with HTBI primers, then multiplex PCR in a second round. In TCRdb, the multiplex PCR reads were re-called with MiXCR into one record per CDR3 protein. This sample has about 740,000 distinct CDR3 sequences; 40% occur once, and the top ten carry around 40%. Details on this clonotype: As yet, its antigen is unknown. Mismatch with germline at one junction end may stem from a read error.

Per the germline V gene, CDR1 is ENHRY and CDR2 is SYGVKD. CDR3 size: 14 residues. The sequence came from an adult man with Graves' ophthalmopathy. The rearrangement joins TRBV10-3 to TRBJ1-3; no definite D call. Material: peripheral blood. The CDR3: CASSPGPSENTIYF. In DNA, the CDR3 is TGTGCCAGCAGTCCGGGCCCCTCTGAAAACACCATATATTTT.